This T cell receptor (beta chain) was sequenced in a study of identical twins. This clonotype was observed at least ten times. Its antigen is undetermined. Regarding the study as a whole: Twin-shared out-of-frame alpha sequences were enriched for low generation probability. Models underestimated out-of-frame TCR alpha sharing in monozygotic twins. Carriage of fewer insertions was seen in abundant cord blood beta clonotypes, whereas memory repertoires showed none.

Each CDR3 protein is one row after TCRdb ran MiXCR on the 5' RACE reads. The sample contains roughly 260,000 distinct CDR3 sequences, 6% to 8.5% of which appear only once. Germline V gene lookup returns CDR1 MDHEN and CDR2 SYDVKM. V lost 3 bases and J lost 3; bases outside the gene matches: 6. The CDR3 is 15 residues long. The same sample was also used in a study of yellow fever vaccine responses in identical twins.

Sequencing was performed on CD8+ T cells sorted from blood. V usage is TRBV28 and J usage is TRBJ2-7; the match to TRBD1 covers 9 bases. The receptor was isolated from a young woman in good health. The DNA of the CDR3 is TGTGCCAGCAGTTTCAGCCGGACAGGGGACTACGAGCAGTACTTC. Its translation: CASSFSRTGDYEQYF.